Listed below are T cell receptor beta chains from one sample, sequenced in a study of T-cell memory formation after mild COVID-19. TCRdb itself ran the 5' RACE reads through MiXCR, one entry per CDR3 protein. The sample contains approximately 250,000 distinct CDR3 sequences, 16% of which appear only once. The sample comprised PBMCs or a T cell subset sorted from them (not recorded which). The receptors shown here come from a man aged 18 to 30 who had mild COVID-19 (a few samples of this study predate the infection). Cell type and time point are not known. The CDR3 runs from the conserved cysteine through the conserved F or W. The order of the fields is CDR3 DNA, CDR3 protein, clone size, V gene, J gene, D gene. A D gene is named only where the DNA matches it firmly. Size is omitted from some rows. Given values are once, few, many or a class for expanded clones.

TGTGCCAGCACCCCGGGACAGGGGGCAGGTACGCAGTATTTT	CASTPGQGAGTQYF	-	TRBV7-9	TRBJ2-3	TRBD1
TGTGCCAGCAGTTTCGACAGGGGGAGTGCCACTGAAGCTTTCTTT	CASSFDRGSATEAFF	-	TRBV6-5	TRBJ1-1	TRBD1
TGCAGTGCTAGTGGGGGGGCCGGTGGCACAGATACGCAGTATTTT	CSASGGAGGTDTQYF	few	TRBV20-1	TRBJ2-3	-
TGCGCCAGCAGCTGGGACGTATCTGGGGCCAACGTCCTGACTTTC	CASSWDVSGANVLTF	-	TRBV5-1	TRBJ2-6	-
TGTGCCACTACCTCCAGGGCTGTAGACGATGAGCAGTTCTTC	CATTSRAVDDEQFF	few	TRBV10-3	TRBJ2-1	-
TGTGCCAGCAGTGTTCCCGGGACAGGGGCCACTGAAGCTTTCTTT	CASSVPGTGATEAFF	few	TRBV25-1	TRBJ1-1	TRBD1
TGCGCCAGCAGCAACCGGGACACCAATTCACCCCTCCACTTT	CASSNRDTNSPLHF	-	TRBV5-1	TRBJ1-6	-
TGCGCCAGCAGCTTGGTGGGGCCCCCCACAGATACGCAGTATTTT	CASSLVGPPTDTQYF	few	TRBV5-1	TRBJ2-3	-
TGTGCCAGCAGCTTAGGAGGTGGGATCTCCTACGAGCAGTACTTC	CASSLGGGISYEQYF	few	TRBV5-5	TRBJ2-7	-
TGCGCCAGCAGCCGACAACAGGGCCAGGATACGCAGTATTTT	CASSRQQGQDTQYF	few	TRBV4-3	TRBJ2-3	-
TGTGCCAGCAGTTATGTACAGTTTTATGGCTACACCTTC	CASSYVQFYGYTF	-	TRBV6-5	TRBJ1-2	-
TGTGCCAGCCCAGACAGGGGAGCACGGGAACACTACGAGCAGTACTTC	CASPDRGAREHYEQYF	-	TRBV7-6	TRBJ2-7	TRBD1
TGCAGTGCCAGGACTAGCGGGGGGCAAGAGACCCAGTACTTC	CSARTSGGQETQYF	-	TRBV20-1	TRBJ2-5	TRBD2
TGTGCCAGCAGCCCCGACGGGGGGTATGGCTACACCTTC	CASSPDGGYGYTF	few	TRBV5-5	TRBJ1-2	-
TGTGCCTGGAACCCGACCCAGGGGTACTATGGCTACACCTTC	CAWNPTQGYYGYTF	-	TRBV30	TRBJ1-2	-
TGTGCCAGCTCACCATTTACGGGGGATCGGGATTCACCCCTCCACTTT	CASSPFTGDRDSPLHF	-	TRBV18	TRBJ1-6	-
TGTGCCAGCAGCCAACGAGGGGGGGGAGATACGCAGTATTTT	CASSQRGGGDTQYF	-	TRBV6-5	TRBJ2-3	-
TGTGCCAGCACCCGGACTAGAGGATCAAACACAGATACGCAGTATTTT	CASTRTRGSNTDTQYF	-	TRBV11-1	TRBJ2-3	TRBD2
TGCAGTGCTAGATGGAACCGCGGGGAGACCCAGTACTTC	CSARWNRGETQYF	few	TRBV20-1	TRBJ2-5	-
TGTGCCAGCAGCTTGGGGTCCCCAGATACGCAGTATTTT	CASSLGSPDTQYF	-	TRBV5-4	TRBJ2-3	-
TGCGCCAGCAGCCGGGGGTGGGTTGAGATGAACACTGAAGCTTTCTTT	CASSRGWVEMNTEAFF	few	TRBV5-1	TRBJ1-1	-
TGTGCCAGCAATGGTCCAGGGAACATTTGGGAGACCCAGTACTTC	CASNGPGNIWETQYF	-	TRBV2	TRBJ2-5	-